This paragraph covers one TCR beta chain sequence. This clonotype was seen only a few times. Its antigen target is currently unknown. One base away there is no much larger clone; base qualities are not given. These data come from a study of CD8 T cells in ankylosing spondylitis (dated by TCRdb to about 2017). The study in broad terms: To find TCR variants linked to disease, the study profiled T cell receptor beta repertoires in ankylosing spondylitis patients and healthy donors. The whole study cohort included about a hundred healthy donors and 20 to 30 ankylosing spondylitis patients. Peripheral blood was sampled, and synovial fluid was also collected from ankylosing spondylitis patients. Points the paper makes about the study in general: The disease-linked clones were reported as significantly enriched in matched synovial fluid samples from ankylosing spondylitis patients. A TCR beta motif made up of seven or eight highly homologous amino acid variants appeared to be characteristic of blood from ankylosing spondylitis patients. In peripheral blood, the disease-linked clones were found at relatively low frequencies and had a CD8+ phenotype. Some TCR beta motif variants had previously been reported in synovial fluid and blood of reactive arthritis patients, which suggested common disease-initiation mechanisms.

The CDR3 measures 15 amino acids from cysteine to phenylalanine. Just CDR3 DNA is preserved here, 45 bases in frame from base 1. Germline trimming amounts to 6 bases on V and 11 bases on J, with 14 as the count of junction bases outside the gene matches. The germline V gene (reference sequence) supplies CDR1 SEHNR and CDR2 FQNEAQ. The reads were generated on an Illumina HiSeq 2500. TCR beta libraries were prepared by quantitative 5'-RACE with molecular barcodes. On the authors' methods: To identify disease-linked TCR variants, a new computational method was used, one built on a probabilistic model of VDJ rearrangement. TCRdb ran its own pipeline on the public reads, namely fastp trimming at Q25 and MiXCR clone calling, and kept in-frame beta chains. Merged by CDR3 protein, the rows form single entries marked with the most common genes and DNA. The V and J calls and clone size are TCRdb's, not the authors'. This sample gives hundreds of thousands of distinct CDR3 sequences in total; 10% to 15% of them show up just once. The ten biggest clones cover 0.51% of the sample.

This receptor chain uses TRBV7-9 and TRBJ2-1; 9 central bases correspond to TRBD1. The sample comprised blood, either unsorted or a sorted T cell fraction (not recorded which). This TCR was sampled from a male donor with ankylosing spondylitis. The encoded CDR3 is CASSSQGAGKRKQFF. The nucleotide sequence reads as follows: TGTGCCAGCAGTTCACAGGGGGCCGGCAAAAGGAAGCAGTTCTTC.